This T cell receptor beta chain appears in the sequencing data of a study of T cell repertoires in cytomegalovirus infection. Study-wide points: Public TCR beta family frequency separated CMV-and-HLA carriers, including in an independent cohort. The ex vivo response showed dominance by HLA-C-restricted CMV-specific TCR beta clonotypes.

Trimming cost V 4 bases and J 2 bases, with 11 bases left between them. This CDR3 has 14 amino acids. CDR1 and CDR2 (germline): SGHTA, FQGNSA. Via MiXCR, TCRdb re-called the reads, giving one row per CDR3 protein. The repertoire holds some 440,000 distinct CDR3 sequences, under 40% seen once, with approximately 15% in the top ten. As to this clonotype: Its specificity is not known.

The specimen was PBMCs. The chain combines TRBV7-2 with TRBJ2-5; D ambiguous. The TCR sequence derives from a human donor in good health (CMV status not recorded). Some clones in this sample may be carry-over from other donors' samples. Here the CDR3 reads CASSSSGRQETQYF. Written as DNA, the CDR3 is TGTGCCAGCAGCTCAAGTGGCAGGCAAGAGACCCAGTACTTC. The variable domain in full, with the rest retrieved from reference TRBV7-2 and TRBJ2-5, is GAGVSQSPSNKVTEKGKDVELRCDPISGHTALYWYRQSLGQGLEFLIYFQGNSAPDKSGLPSDRFSAERTGGSVSTLTIQRTQQEDSAVYLCASSSSGRQETQYFGPGTRLLVL.